This record looks at one T cell receptor (beta chain) sequence and its context. The entry originates in a study of molecular identifiers for immune sequencing clone quantification. Study-wide background: Within a replicate experiment, RNA obtained from either 20,000 or 100,000 naive CD8 cells was divided into five aliquots, and four of those aliquots were then sequenced.

This CDR3 comprises 15 residues. The V gene's germline CDR1 is SGHRS and CDR2 YFSETQ. V lost 5 bases, J lost 0 bases, and 4 bases stayed unmatched. TCRdb used MiXCR to reprocess the PCR reads, holding one entry per CDR3 protein. The top ten hold over 0.6% of the sample, which has about 510,000 distinct CDR3 sequences, 25% seen once. Source material: naive CD8+ T cells from blood, with Jurkat cell RNA spiked in. The sample's subset: FACS-sorted CD8+CD4-CCR7+CD45RA+ naive T cells. The receptor was isolated from a human donor in good health. Some libraries in this study had Jurkat cell RNA spiked in. The chain is built from TRBV5-1 and TRBJ2-2; 7 bases fit TRBD1. The CDR3 coding sequence is TGCGCCAGCAGAACGGACAGGCCGAACACCGGGGAGCTGTTTTTT. Residues: CASRTDRPNTGELFF.